One T cell receptor beta chain is described in this entry. Its target is not known. The record originates from a study of T cell responses to AZD1222 COVID-19 vaccine. Study-level results: There were repertoire samples only from the period after the peak T cell response. Unmutated regions of variants are reportedly targeted by nearly half of spike-specific TCRs.

Clones were read by immunoSEQ multiplex PCR, and TCRdb kept only the in-frame ones, dropping some. The sample consists of more than 110,000 clones, about 90% of them appearing once. Unmatched junction bases numbered 2, after V lost 4 bases and J lost 4 bases. This CDR3 has 13 residues. CDR1 is SQVTM, CDR2 ANQGSEA, per germline. The rearrangement links TRBV29-1 to TRBJ2-7; 12 bases match TRBD2. The clonotype was recovered from an adult in good health. Source: peripheral blood, taken on day 0 of AZD1222 vaccination. The DNA for the CDR3 is TGCAGCGTTGCTAGCGGGAGGGGTTACGAGCAGTACTTC. Its translation: CSVASGRGYEQYF.